This is a list of T cell receptor beta chains from one sample in a study of blood T cell repertoires in COVID-19. Libraries were prepared by immunoSEQ multiplex PCR; TCRdb keeps only in-frame clonotypes and omits some of them. This table holds some 500,000 clones, roughly 88% found once. Input material: PBMCs or T cells enriched from blood (not recorded which). The receptors stem from a middle-aged woman who had recovered from COVID-19. The CDR3 runs from the conserved cysteine through the conserved F or W. Each record gives: clone size, J gene, V gene, D gene, CDR3 DNA, CDR3 protein. A D gene is named only where the DNA matches it firmly. Size is omitted from some rows. Given values are once, few, many or a class for expanded clones.

clone size: .; J gene: TRBJ2-7; V gene: TRBV6-5; D gene: .; CDR3 DNA: TGTGCCACCAAAGGGCGGGTTATGGCCTACGAGCAGTACTTC; CDR3 protein: CATKGRVMAYEQYF
clone size: .; J gene: TRBJ1-4; V gene: TRBV5-8; D gene: .; CDR3 DNA: TGTGCCAGCAGCCCCGGTGGGAGATCAAATGAAAAACTGTTTTTT; CDR3 protein: CASSPGGRSNEKLFF
clone size: .; J gene: TRBJ2-7; V gene: TRBV27; D gene: TRBD1; CDR3 DNA: TGTGCCAGCAGTCTCTCCTCGGGACAGGAGATTTTCGAGCAGTACTTC; CDR3 protein: CASSLSSGQEIFEQYF
clone size: .; J gene: TRBJ2-1; V gene: TRBV2; D gene: .; CDR3 DNA: TGTGCCAGCAGCGGAGGCTCCTACAATGAGCAGTTCTTC; CDR3 protein: CASSGGSYNEQFF
clone size: .; J gene: TRBJ1-2; V gene: TRBV7-9; D gene: .; CDR3 DNA: TGTGCCAGCAGCTCGACAGACTCCTATGGCTACACCTTC; CDR3 protein: CASSSTDSYGYTF
clone size: .; J gene: TRBJ1-1; V gene: TRBV4-3; D gene: TRBD1; CDR3 DNA: TGCGCCAGCAGCCAAGTGACAGGGGGCACTGAAGCTTTCTTT; CDR3 protein: CASSQVTGGTEAFF
clone size: .; J gene: TRBJ2-3; V gene: TRBV7-6; D gene: TRBD1; CDR3 DNA: TGTGCCAGCAGCCTTACGGTCGTGGACAGGGGAAGCACAGATACGCAGTATTTT; CDR3 protein: CASSLTVVDRGSTDTQYF
clone size: few; J gene: TRBJ2-2; V gene: TRBV15; D gene: TRBD2; CDR3 DNA: TGTGCCACCAGGGGGCTGACTAGCGGTGTCGGGGAGCTGTTTTTT; CDR3 protein: CATRGLTSGVGELFF
clone size: .; J gene: TRBJ1-1; V gene: TRBV12-3/TRBV12-4; D gene: TRBD1; CDR3 DNA: TGTGCCAGCAGTCAACAGGGGAGAACTGAAGCTTTCTTT; CDR3 protein: CASSQQGRTEAFF
clone size: few; J gene: TRBJ1-4; V gene: TRBV27; D gene: .; CDR3 DNA: TGTGCCAGCAGACGTACGGAGGGAAAACTGTTTTTT; CDR3 protein: CASRRTEGKLFF